The sequence of this TCR beta chain was determined in a study of OX40 agonist ivuxolimab in advanced cancers. The protocol was immunoSEQ multiplex PCR, while the TCRdb copy is restricted to in-frame clones and leaves out a portion. This sample has some 45,000 clones, with around 89% found just once. V dropped 2 bases and J dropped 1 base, with 11 bases sitting between them. Germline CDR1 reads LGHNT; CDR2 reads FRNRAP. The CDR3 extends over 15 amino acids. The TCR was taken from an adult with an advanced solid tumor such as melanoma, head and neck, liver or kidney cancer. The chain recombines TRBV12-5 with TRBJ2-5, with D tentatively TRBD1 (5 bases). This specimen was CD4+ or CD8+ T cells sorted from blood, taken in a trial of the OX40 agonist ivuxolimab. Here the CDR3 reads CASGLFHRSQETQYF. For the CDR3, the DNA is TGTGCTAGTGGTTTGTTTCACAGGAGCCAAGAGACCCAGTACTTC.